The text below deals with one T cell receptor (beta chain). Original processing notes: Amplified reference gene primers provided the basis for estimating nucleated cell counts. The assay was immunoSEQ multiplex PCR, and TCRdb's table has in-frame clones only and misses some. That table gives V, J and clone size, and the DNA gave D and trimming. Found here are around 45,000 clones, about 89% of them singletons; the top ten hold 6.4%. This sample is drawn from a study of blood T cell repertoires in COVID-19. Study information: Material from acute and convalescent COVID-19 was sourced from the United States, Italy and Spain. PBMCs, B-cell-depleted T cells, or T cells provided the cDNA or gDNA that made up the material.

Germline V gene lookup returns CDR1 SGHTA and CDR2 FQGNSA. The CDR3 has 15 amino acids. The ends lost 5 bases at V and 6 bases at J; junction bases unmatched: 9. The TCR was taken from a man in his 70s with active COVID-19. V usage is TRBV7-2 and J usage is TRBJ2-5; 10 positions agree with TRBD1. Material: peripheral blood. CDR3 in DNA: TGTGCCAGCAGCAACTCGACAGGGGGCTCGAAGACCCAGTACTTC. Its translation is CASSNSTGGSKTQYF. Supplemented by reference TRBV7-2 and TRBJ2-5, the full variable domain reads GAGVSQSPSNKVTEKGKDVELRCDPISGHTALYWYRQSLGQGLEFLIYFQGNSAPDKSGLPSDRFSAERTGGSVSTLTIQRTQQEDSAVYLCASSNSTGGSKTQYFGPGTRLLVL.